This TCR beta chain derives from a study of blood T cells in healthy people across ages. For the study at large: Template switching picked up about one barcoded beta molecule for each two T cells. General study points: In long-lived donors, naive CD4+ cell counts and diversity exceeded those of aged donors. Donor CMV status was unknown, possibly confounding expanded clonotype changes.

Points on this clonotype: Its antigen is unidentified.

With a J-beta primer mix and a sample-barcoded 5' primer, a second PCR ran about 7 to 11 cycles. From the 5' RACE reads, TCRdb called clonotypes with MiXCR, one entry per CDR3 protein. This repertoire shows hundreds of thousands of distinct CDR3 sequences, about three fifths found once; its top ten account for about 20%. Samples had at least 7 million PBMCs isolated from them. The origin of this receptor is a man aged 25 to 45 in good health. Sequencing was performed on blood.

The CDR3 DNA follows: TGTGCCAGCCGCGCACTCCAAGAGACCCAGTACTTC. Translation gives CASRALQETQYF. The chain combines TRBV2 with TRBJ2-5; D remains ambiguous. This CDR3 region has 12 residues. Germline CDR1 and CDR2: SNHLY and FYNNEI. V was shortened by 8 bases and J by 1 base, with 8 bases between the two germline ends.